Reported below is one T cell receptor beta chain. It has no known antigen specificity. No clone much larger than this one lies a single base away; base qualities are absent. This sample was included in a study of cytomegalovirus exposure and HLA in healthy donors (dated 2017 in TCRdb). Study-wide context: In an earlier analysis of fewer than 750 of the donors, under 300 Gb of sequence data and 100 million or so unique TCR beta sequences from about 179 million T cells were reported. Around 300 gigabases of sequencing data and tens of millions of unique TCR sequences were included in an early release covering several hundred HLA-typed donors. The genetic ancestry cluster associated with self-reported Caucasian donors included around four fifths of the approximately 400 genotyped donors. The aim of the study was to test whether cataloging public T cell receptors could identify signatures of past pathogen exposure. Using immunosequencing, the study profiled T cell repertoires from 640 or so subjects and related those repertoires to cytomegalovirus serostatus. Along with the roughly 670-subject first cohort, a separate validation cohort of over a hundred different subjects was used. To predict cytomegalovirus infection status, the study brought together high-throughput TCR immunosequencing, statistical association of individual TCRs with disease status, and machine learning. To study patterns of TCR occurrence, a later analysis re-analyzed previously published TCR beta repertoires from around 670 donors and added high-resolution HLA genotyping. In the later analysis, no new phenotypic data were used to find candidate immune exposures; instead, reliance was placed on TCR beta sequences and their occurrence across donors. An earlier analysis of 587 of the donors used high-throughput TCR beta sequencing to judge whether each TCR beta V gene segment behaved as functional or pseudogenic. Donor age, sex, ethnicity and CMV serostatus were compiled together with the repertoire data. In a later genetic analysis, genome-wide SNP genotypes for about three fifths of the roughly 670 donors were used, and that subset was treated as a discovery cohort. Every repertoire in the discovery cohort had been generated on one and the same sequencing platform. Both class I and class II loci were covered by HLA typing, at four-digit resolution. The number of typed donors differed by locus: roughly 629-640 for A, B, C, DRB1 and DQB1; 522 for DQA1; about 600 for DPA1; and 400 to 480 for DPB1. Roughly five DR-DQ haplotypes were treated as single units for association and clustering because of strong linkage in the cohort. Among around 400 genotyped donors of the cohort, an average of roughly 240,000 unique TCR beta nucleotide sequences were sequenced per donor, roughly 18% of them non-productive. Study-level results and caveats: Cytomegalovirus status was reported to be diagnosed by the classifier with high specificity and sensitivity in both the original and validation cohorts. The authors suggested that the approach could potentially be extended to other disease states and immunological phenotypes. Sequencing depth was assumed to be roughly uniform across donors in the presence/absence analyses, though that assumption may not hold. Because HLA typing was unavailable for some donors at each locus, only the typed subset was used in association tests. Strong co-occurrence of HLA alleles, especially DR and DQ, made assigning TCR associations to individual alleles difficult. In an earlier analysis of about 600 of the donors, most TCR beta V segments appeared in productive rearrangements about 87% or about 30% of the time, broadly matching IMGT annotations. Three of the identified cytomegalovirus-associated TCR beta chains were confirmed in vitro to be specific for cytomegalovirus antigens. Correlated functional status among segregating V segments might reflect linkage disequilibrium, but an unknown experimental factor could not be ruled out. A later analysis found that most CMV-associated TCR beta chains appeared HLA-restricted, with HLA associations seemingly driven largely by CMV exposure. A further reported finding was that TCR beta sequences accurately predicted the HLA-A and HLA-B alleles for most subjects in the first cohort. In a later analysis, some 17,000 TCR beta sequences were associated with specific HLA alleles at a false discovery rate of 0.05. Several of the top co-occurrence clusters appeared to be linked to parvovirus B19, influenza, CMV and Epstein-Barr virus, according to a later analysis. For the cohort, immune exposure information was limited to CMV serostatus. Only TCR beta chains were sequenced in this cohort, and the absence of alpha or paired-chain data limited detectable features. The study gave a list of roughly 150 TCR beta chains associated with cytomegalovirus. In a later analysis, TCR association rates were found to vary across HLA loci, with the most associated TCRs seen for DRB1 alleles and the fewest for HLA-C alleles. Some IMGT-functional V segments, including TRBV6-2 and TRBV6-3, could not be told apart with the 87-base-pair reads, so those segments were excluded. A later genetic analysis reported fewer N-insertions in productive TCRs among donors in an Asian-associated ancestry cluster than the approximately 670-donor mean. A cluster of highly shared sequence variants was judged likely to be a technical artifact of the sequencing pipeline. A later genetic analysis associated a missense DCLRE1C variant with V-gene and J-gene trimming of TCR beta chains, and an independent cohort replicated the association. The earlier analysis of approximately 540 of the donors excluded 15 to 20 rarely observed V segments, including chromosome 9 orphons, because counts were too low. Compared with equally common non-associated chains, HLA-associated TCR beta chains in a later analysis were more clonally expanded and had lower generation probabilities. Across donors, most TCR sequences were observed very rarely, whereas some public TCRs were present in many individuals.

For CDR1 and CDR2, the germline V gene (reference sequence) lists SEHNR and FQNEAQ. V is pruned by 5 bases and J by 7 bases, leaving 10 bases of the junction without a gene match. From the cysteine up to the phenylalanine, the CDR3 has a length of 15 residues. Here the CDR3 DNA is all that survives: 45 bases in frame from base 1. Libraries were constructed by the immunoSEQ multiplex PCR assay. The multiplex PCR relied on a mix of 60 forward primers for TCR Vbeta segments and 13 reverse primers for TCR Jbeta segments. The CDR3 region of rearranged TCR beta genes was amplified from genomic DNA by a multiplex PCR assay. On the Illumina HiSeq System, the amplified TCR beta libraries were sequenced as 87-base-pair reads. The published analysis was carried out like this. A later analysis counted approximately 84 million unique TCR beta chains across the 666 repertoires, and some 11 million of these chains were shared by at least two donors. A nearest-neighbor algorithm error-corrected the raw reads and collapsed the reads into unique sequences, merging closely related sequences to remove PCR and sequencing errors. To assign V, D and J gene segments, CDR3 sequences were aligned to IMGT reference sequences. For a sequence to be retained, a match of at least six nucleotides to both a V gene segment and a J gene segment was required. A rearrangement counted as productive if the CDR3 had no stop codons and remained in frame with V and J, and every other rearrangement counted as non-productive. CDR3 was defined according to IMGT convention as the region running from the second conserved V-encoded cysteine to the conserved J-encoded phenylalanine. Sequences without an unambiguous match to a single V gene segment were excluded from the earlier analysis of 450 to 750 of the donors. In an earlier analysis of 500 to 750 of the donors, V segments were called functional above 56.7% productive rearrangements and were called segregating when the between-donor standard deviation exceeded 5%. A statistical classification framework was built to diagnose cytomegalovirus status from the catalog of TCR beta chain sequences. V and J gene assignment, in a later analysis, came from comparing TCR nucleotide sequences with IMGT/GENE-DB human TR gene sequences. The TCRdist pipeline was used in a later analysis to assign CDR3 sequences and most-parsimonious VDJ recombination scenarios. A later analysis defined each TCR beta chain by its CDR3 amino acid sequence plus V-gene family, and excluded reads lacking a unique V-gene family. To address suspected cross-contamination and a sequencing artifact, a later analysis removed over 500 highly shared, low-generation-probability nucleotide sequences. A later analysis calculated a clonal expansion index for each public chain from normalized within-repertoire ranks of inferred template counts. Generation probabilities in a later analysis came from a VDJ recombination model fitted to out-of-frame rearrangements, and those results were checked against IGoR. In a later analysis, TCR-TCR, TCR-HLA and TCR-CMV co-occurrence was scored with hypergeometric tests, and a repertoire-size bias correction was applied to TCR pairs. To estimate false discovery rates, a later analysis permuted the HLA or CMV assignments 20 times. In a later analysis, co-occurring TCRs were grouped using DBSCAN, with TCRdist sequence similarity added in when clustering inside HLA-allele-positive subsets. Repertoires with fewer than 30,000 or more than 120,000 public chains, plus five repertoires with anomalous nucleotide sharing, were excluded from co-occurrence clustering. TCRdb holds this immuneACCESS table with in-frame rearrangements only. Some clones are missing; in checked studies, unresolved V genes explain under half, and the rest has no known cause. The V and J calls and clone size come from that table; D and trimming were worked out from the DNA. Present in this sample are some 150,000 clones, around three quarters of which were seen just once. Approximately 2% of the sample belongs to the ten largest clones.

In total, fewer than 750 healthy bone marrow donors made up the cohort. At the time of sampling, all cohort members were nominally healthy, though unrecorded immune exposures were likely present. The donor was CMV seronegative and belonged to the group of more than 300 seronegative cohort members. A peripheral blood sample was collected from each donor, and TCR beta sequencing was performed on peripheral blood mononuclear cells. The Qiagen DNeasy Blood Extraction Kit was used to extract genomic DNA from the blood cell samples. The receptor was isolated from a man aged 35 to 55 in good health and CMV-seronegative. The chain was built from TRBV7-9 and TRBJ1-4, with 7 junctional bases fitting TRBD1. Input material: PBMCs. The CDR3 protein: CASSRVLGQTEKLFF. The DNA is TGTGCCAGCAGCCGCGTCCTGGGACAGACTGAAAAACTGTTTTTT.